This TCR beta chain was identified during a study of T-cell memory formation after mild COVID-19. Study-wide findings and caveats: Certain responding clones were present in pre-infection memory, suggesting participation of cross-reactive memory.

Points on this clonotype: Its antigen is still unknown.

Looked up from germline, CDR1 is MNHEY and CDR2 is SMNVEV (reference sequence). J lost 0 bases, V lost 4 bases, and 2 bases had no gene match. The CDR3 runs to 14 residues. It was 5'RACE with constant-segment primers that produced the TCR alpha and TCR beta cDNA libraries, which carried sample barcodes and UMIs. One entry per CDR3 protein results from TCRdb running MiXCR on the 5' RACE reads. The sample has a few hundred thousand distinct CDR3 sequences, 15% to 20% seen once. Sequences were obtained from PBMCs or a T cell subset sorted from them (not recorded which). This sequence joins TRBV27 and TRBJ2-7, with 8 positions matching TRBD2. This TCR was sampled from a man between 18 and 35 years old who had mild COVID-19 (a few samples of this study predate the infection). Cell type and time point are not known. The CDR3 region is CASSSAGDSYEQYF. The CDR3 DNA sequence: TGTGCCAGCAGTTCAGCGGGGGACTCCTACGAGCAGTACTTC.